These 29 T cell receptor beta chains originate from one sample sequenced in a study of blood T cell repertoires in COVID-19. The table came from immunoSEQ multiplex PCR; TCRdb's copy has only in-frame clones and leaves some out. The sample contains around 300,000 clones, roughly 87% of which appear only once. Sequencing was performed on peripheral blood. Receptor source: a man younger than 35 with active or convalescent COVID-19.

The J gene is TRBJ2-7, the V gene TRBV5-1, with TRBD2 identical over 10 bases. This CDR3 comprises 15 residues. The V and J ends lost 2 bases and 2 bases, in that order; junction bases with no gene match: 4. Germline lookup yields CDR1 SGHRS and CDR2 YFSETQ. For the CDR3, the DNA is TGCGCCAGCAGCTTCCGCAGCGGGGGGGCCTACGAGCAGTACTTC. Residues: CASSFRSGGAYEQYF.

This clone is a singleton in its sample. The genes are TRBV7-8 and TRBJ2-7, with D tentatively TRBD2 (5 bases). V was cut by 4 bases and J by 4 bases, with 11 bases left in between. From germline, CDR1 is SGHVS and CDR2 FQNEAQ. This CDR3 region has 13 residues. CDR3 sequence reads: CASSSGFEYEQYF. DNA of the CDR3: TGTGCCAGCAGCTCGGGGTTTGAGTACGAGCAGTACTTC.

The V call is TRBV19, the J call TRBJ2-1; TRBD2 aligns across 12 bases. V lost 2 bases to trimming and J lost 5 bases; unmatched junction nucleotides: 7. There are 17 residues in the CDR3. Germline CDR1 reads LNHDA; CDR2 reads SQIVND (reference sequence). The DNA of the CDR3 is TGTGCCAGTAGTATAAGGACTAGCGGGACCCATGACAATGAGCAGTTCTTC. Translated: CASSIRTSGTHDNEQFF.

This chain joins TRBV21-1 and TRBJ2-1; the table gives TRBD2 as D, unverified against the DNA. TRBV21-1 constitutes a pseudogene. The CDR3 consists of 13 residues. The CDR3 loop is CASSKDSGNEQFF. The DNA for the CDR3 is TGTGCCAGCAGCAAAGACTCGGGAAATGAGCAGTTCTTC.

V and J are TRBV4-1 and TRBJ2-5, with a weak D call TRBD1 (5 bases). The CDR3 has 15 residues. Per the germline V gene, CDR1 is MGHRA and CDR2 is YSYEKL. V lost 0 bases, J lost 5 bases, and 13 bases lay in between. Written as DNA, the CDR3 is TGCGCCAGCAGCCAAGAATTTCAGGGCCCGGAGACCCAGTACTTC. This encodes CASSQEFQGPETQYF.

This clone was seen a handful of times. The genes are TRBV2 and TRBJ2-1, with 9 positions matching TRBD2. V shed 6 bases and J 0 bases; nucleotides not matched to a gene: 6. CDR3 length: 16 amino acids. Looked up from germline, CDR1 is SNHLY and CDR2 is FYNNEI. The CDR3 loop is CASRSTSGYSYNEQFF. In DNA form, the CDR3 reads TGTGCCAGCAGGTCGACTAGCGGATACTCCTACAATGAGCAGTTCTTC. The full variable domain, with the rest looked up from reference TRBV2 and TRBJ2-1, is EPEVTQTPSHQVTQMGQEVILRCVPISNHLYFYWYRQILGQKVEFLVSFYNNEISEKSEIFDDQFSVERPDGSNFTLKIRSTKLEDSAMYFCASRSTSGYSYNEQFFGPGTRLTVL.

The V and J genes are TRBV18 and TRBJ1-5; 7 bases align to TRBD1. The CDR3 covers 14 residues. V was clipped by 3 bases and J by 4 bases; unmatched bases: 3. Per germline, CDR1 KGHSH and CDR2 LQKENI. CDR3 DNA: TGTGCCAGCTCACCGCCAGGGGGGAATCAGCCCCAGCATTTT. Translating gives CASSPPGGNQPQHF.

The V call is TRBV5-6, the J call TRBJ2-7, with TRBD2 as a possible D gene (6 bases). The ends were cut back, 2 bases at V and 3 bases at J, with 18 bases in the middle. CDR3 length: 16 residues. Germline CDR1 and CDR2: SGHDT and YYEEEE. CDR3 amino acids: CASSLWGRNGGYEQYF. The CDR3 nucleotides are TGTGCCAGCAGCTTATGGGGGAGGAATGGTGGCTACGAGCAGTACTTC.

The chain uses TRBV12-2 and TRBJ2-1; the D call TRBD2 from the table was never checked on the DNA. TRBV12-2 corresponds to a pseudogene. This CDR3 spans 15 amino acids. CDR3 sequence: CASRPGGIARNEQFF. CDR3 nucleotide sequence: TGTGCAAGTCGCCCGGGTGGGATAGCGCGTAATGAGCAGTTCTTC.

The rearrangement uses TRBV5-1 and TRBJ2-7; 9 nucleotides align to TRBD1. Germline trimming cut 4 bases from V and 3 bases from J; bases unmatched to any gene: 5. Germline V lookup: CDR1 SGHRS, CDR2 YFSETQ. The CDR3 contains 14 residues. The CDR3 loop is CASSHRDRVYEQYF. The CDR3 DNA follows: TGCGCCAGCAGCCACCGGGACAGGGTCTACGAGCAGTACTTC. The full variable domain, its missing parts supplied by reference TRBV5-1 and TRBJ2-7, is KAGVTQTPRYLIKTRGQQVTLSCSPISGHRSVSWYQQTPGQGLQFLFEYFSETQRNKGNFPGRFSGRQFSNSRSEMNVSTLELGDSALYLCASSHRDRVYEQYFGPGTRLTVT.

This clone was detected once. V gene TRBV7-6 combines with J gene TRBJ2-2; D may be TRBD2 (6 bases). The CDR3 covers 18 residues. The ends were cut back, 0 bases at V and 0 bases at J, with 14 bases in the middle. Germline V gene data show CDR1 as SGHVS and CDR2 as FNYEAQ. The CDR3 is CASSLAASVITNTGELFF. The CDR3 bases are TGTGCCAGCAGCTTAGCGGCTAGCGTAATAACGAACACCGGGGAGCTGTTTTTT.

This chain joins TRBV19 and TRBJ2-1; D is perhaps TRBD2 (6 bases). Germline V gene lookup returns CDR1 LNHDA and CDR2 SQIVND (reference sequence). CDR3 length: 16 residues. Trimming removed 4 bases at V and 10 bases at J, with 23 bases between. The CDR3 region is CASSRFSGTWESEQFF. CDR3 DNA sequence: TGTGCCAGTAGTAGATTTTCCGGGACTTGGGAGTCGGAGCAGTTCTTC.

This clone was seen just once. CDR3 coding DNA: TGCGCCAGCAGCCCCCATAATTCAGGTGGGTCAGTCTCCTACAATGAGCAGTTCTTC. This codes for CASSPHNSGGSVSYNEQFF. This chain joins TRBV4-3 and TRBJ2-1; D gene uncertain. V lost 4 bases to trimming and J lost 0 bases, with 22 bases between them. Germline V gene data show CDR1 as LGHNA and CDR2 as YSLEER. The CDR3 runs 19 residues.

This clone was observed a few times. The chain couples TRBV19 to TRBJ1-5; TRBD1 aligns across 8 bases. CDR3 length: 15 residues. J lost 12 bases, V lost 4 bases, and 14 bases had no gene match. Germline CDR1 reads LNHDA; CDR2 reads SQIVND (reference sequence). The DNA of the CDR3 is TGTGCCAGTAGTAGAGACGGACAGGGTAAGAGTGGCCAGCATTTT. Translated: CASSRDGQGKSGQHF.

The CDR3 DNA sequence: TGTGCCAGCAGCCATTTCCTAGGAGCTAGCGGGGAGTTCAATGAGCAGTTCTTC. It yields the protein CASSHFLGASGEFNEQFF. V usage is TRBV3-1 (or the pseudogene TRBV3-2) and J usage is TRBJ2-1, with 9 positions matching TRBD2. This CDR3 is built from 18 residues. CDR1 and CDR2 from the germline V gene are LGHDT and YNNKEL (reference sequence). The V segment lost 3 bases and the J segment 6 bases; nucleotides outside the gene matches: 15.

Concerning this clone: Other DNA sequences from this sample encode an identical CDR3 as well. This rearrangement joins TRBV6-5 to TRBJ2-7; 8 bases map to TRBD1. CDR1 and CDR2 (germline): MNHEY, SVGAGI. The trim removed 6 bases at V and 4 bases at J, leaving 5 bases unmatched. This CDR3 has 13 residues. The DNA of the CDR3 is TGTGCCAGCAGCCGACAGGGGTTGTACGAGCAGTACTTC. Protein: CASSRQGLYEQYF.

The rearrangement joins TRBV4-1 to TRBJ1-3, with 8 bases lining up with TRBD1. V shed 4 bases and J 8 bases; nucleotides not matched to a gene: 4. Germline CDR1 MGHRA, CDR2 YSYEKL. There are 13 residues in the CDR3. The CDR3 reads CASSLGQGYTIYF. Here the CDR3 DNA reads TGCGCCAGCAGCCTCGGACAGGGATACACCATATATTTT.

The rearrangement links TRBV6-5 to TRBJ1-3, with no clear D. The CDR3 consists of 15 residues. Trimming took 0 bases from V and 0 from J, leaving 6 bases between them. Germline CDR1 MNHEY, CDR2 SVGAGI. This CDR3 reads CASSYSTSSGNTIYF. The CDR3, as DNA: TGTGCCAGCAGTTACTCGACAAGCTCTGGAAACACCATATATTTT.

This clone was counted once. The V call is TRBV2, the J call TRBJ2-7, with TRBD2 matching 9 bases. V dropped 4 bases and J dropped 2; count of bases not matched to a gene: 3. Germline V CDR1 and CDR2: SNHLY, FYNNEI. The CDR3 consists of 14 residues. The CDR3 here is CASSGGGRAYEQYF. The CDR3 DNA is TGTGCCAGCAGTGGAGGCGGGAGGGCCTACGAGCAGTACTTC.

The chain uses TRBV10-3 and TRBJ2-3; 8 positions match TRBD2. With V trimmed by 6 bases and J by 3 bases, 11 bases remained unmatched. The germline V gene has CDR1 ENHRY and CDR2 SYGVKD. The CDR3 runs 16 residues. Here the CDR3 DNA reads TGTGCCATCAGGATGACAGGCGGGGGGAGGACAGATACGCAGTATTTT. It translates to CAIRMTGGGRTDTQYF.

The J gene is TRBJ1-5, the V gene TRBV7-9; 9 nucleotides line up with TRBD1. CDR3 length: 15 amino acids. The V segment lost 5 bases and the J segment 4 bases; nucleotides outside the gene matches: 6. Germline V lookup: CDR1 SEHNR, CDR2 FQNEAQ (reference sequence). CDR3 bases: TGTGCCAGCAGCCGGGACAGGGAGGGAAATCAGCCCCAGCATTTT. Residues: CASSRDREGNQPQHF.

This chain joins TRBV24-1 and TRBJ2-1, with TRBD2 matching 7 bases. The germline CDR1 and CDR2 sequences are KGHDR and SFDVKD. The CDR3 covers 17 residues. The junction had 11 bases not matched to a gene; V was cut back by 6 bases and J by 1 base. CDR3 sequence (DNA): TGTGCCACCAGTCCCGCCCAAGCGGGGAGATCCTACAATGAGCAGTTCTTC. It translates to CATSPAQAGRSYNEQFF.

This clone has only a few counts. CDR3 residues: CASSRGQGIDEQYF. Written as DNA, the CDR3 is TGTGCCAGCTCACGGGGACAGGGGATCGACGAGCAGTACTTC. The gene calls are TRBV18 and TRBJ2-7; 10 bases line up with TRBD1. From germline, CDR1 is KGHSH and CDR2 LQKENI. The J segment lost 5 bases and the V segment lost 4 bases, leaving 5 bases of the junction unmatched. The CDR3 covers 14 residues.

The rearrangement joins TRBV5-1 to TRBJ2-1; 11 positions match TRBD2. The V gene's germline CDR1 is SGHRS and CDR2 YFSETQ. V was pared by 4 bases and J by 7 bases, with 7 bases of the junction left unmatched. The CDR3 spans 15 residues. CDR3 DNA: TGCGCCAGCAGCAGGTTAGCGGGAGGGGATAATGAGCAGTTCTTC. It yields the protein CASSRLAGGDNEQFF.

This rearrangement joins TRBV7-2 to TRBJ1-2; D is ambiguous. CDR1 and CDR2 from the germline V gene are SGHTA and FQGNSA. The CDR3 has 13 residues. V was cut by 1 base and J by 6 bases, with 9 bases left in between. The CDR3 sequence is CASSLGGGNGYTF. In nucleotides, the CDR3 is TGTGCCAGCAGCTTAGGGGGAGGTAATGGCTACACCTTC.

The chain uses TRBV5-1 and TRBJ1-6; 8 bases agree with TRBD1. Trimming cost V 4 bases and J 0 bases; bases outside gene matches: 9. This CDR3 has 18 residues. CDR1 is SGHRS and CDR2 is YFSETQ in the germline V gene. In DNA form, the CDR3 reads TGCGCCAGCAGCCCCCGGGACAGGCCAAGCTCCTATAATTCACCCCTCCACTTT. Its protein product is CASSPRDRPSSYNSPLHF.

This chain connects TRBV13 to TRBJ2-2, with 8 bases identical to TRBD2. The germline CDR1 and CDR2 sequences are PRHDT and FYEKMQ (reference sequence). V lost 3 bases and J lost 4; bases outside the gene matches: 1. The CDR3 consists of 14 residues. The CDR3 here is CASSFTSGTGELFF. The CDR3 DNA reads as TGTGCCAGCAGCTTTACTAGCGGCACCGGGGAGCTGTTTTTT.

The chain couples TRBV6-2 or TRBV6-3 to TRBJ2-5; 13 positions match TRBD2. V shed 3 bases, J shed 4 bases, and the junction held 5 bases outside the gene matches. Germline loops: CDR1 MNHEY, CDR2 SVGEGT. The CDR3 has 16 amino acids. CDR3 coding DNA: TGTGCCAGCAGTTATCCCGGGACTAGCGGGATAGAGACCCAGTACTTC. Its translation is CASSYPGTSGIETQYF.

CDR3 sequence reads: CASSLNGQGGREQYF. The DNA of the CDR3 is TGTGCCAGCAGCCTAAATGGACAGGGGGGTCGCGAGCAGTACTTC. The chain combines TRBV11-2 with TRBJ2-7; 10 bases align to TRBD1. CDR1 and CDR2 from the germline V gene are SGHAT and FQNNGV. J lost 6 bases, V lost 5 bases, and 10 bases had no gene match. CDR3 size: 15 residues.